These T cell receptor beta chains were read from a single sample in a study of blood T cell repertoires in COVID-19. Sequencing was performed with immunoSEQ multiplex PCR; in TCRdb, only in-frame clones are kept and a portion is missing. Seen here are about 70,000 clones, around four fifths observed once, and the top ten hold roughly 1.9%. Sequencing input: peripheral blood. All receptors derive from a woman in her sixties with acute or convalescent COVID-19. Each CDR3 is given with its conserved first and last residue.

V gene: TRBV5-4; CDR3 protein: CASSLAAATNEKLFF
V gene: TRBV21-1; CDR3 protein: CASSRWTGVSTDTQYF
V gene: TRBV12-3/TRBV12-4; CDR3 protein: CASRRDSKETQYF
V gene: TRBV6-5; CDR3 protein: CASRPSGLAKNIQYF
V gene: TRBV19; CDR3 protein: CASRPGQGPEKLFF
V gene: TRBV2; CDR3 protein: CASKTANTEAFF
V gene: TRBV5-1; CDR3 protein: CASSRTGDLSEAFF
V gene: TRBV5-4; CDR3 protein: CASSLSVNTEAFF
V gene: TRBV19; CDR3 protein: CASSVGLRHLYGYTF
V gene: TRBV10-1; CDR3 protein: CASRPPGHRTWQYF
V gene: TRBV7-2; CDR3 protein: CASSLGTGFRDGYTF
V gene: TRBV27; CDR3 protein: CASSSMGAIRIGNEQFF
V gene: TRBV5-4; CDR3 protein: CASGTGGQGGTDTQYF
V gene: TRBV6-5; CDR3 protein: CASRTGGSGNNEQFF
V gene: TRBV11-2; CDR3 protein: CASSLDSGPQETQYF
V gene: TRBV7-9; CDR3 protein: CASSLGGAVIHGYTF
V gene: TRBV4-2; CDR3 protein: CASSQEHRGVSGNTIYF
V gene: TRBV7-9; CDR3 protein: CASSPWRDRNTEAFF
V gene: TRBV4-2; CDR3 protein: CASSPPDRVSTGYTF
V gene: TRBV11-2; CDR3 protein: CASSSRGQGWNYGYTF
V gene: TRBV28; CDR3 protein: CASRYRDLYGYTF
V gene: TRBV2; CDR3 protein: CASSAGSGPVSNQPQHF
V gene: TRBV24-1; CDR3 protein: CATSGDGTELQETQYF
V gene: TRBV5-1; CDR3 protein: CASSFVAENNYGYTF
V gene: TRBV12-2; CDR3 protein: CASRLGKVQRAPSLISNQPQHF
V gene: TRBV7-2; CDR3 protein: CASSTGLATGELFF
V gene: TRBV4-1; CDR3 protein: CASSRLRGNYEQYF
V gene: TRBV5-1; CDR3 protein: CASSSHSAGARGFRYEQYF
V gene: TRBV2; CDR3 protein: CASSGQSSSGNTIYF
V gene: TRBV18; CDR3 protein: CASSPRLAGYNEQFF
V gene: TRBV5-4; CDR3 protein: CASSFEGNQPQHF
V gene: TRBV6-6; CDR3 protein: CASSYAFGHGARGYTF
V gene: TRBV10-3; CDR3 protein: CAISRGVQETQYF
V gene: TRBV27; CDR3 protein: CASRLYGTVFLSPGANVLTF
V gene: TRBV6-5; CDR3 protein: CASIMNTEAFF
V gene: TRBV28; CDR3 protein: CASSLGTGLGYGYTF
V gene: TRBV5-1; CDR3 protein: CASSNEGSTNEKLFF
V gene: TRBV6-4; CDR3 protein: CASSPLPGAEAFF
V gene: TRBV12-3/TRBV12-4; CDR3 protein: CASNRGRTETQYF
V gene: TRBV19; CDR3 protein: CATQGDRGNEQFF
V gene: TRBV19; CDR3 protein: CASSPRLDWYF
V gene: TRBV28; CDR3 protein: CASSLGLAGGTDTQYF
V gene: TRBV11-1; CDR3 protein: CASSSTGRMETQYF
V gene: TRBV5-4; CDR3 protein: CASSLGDRGPEYSYGYTF
V gene: TRBV28; CDR3 protein: CASSLFLAGNYGYTF
V gene: TRBV9; CDR3 protein: CASSATSNNEQFF
V gene: TRBV2; CDR3 protein: CASGQYLNQPQHF
V gene: TRBV10-3; CDR3 protein: CAISGTDSNQPQHF